One TCR beta chain is described in this entry. The antigen is undetermined. This entry belongs to a study of graft-versus-host responses after intestinal transplantation. In the study overall: Uniformly, recipients were administered anti-thymocyte globulin induction with subsequent tacrolimus and steroids for around three years. Study-level points and caveats: Allograft clonal ratios (graft-versus-host to host-versus-graft) were high in patients who had graft-donor T cell macrochimerism. HvG clone declines early post-transplant were associated with peak circulating GvH levels.

Germline CDR1 reads SQVTM; CDR2 reads ANQGSEA. The length of the CDR3 is 10 residues. V gave up 5 bases and J gave up 5 bases, with 6 bases separating them. Libraries were prepared by immunoSEQ multiplex PCR; TCRdb keeps only in-frame clonotypes and omits some of them. The table lists 74,000 or so clones, about 90% of them singletons, with 0.69% in the top ten. The genes are TRBV29-1 and TRBJ2-5, with unresolved D. This material consisted of PBMCs, taken 98 days after intestinal transplantation. This TCR derives from a human patient who received an intestinal transplant, so some T cells may come from the graft donor. The CDR3 DNA sequence: TGCAGCGTTACATTGGAGACCCAGTACTTC. As protein: CSVTLETQYF.